A single sample gave rise to the 18 T cell receptor beta chains below, sequenced in a study of cytomegalovirus exposure and HLA in healthy donors. In the PCR, 60 Vbeta and 13 Jbeta primers were used. Clones were sequenced by immunoSEQ multiplex PCR, and TCRdb holds only the in-frame ones, with some missing. The sample includes 150,000 to 200,000 clones, about 75% of them seen just once. Sequences were obtained from PBMCs. The receptors shown here come from a man aged 18 to 30 in good health and CMV-seropositive.

This clone has only a few counts. The genes are TRBV6-1 and TRBJ1-3; D is perhaps TRBD1 (5 bases). The germline V gene encodes CDR1 MNHNS and CDR2 SASEGT. V was clipped by 6 bases and J by 0 bases, with 12 bases between them. The CDR3 length is 15 residues. DNA for the CDR3: TGTGCCAGCAGGGGGGAGGTCAGCTCTGGAAACACCATATATTTT. Amino acid sequence: CASRGEVSSGNTIYF.

The CDR3: CAWSGLAGGFEQFF. Here the CDR3 DNA reads TGTGCCTGGAGCGGACTAGCGGGAGGGTTTGAGCAGTTCTTC. The J gene is TRBJ2-1, the V gene TRBV30; 15 bases fit TRBD2. The CDR3 runs to 14 residues. V trimming: 3 bases; J trimming: 9 bases; junction bases outside the gene matches: 3. Germline V lookup: CDR1 GTSNPN, CDR2 SVGIG (reference sequence).

The chain combines TRBV30 with TRBJ1-3; 7 nucleotides match TRBD1. V was clipped by 1 base and J by 0 bases; unmatched bases: 3. Per the germline V gene, CDR1 is GTSNPN and CDR2 is SVGIG (reference sequence). The CDR3 consists of 15 residues. The CDR3 nucleotides read TGTGCCTGGAGTGGGGGGACAGACTCTGGAAACACCATATATTTT. The encoded protein is CAWSGGTDSGNTIYF.

The rearrangement uses TRBV15 and TRBJ1-1, with a tentative D call TRBD1 (5 bases). Germline lookup yields CDR1 LNHNV and CDR2 YYDKDF (reference sequence). Trimming took off 0 bases at V and 1 base at J, with 12 bases between the two ends. The CDR3 length is 16 residues. CDR3 coding DNA: TGTGCCACCAGCAGAGATCGTGGTACAGGGAACACTGAAGCTTTCTTT. Translating it yields CATSRDRGTGNTEAFF.

V usage is TRBV7-6 and J usage is TRBJ2-3; D is unresolved. The length of the CDR3 is 14 residues. CDR1 is SGHVS, CDR2 FNYEAQ, per germline. The V gene lost 2 bases and the J gene lost 6 bases, with 12 bases spanning the gap. The CDR3 spells CASSLSPSLDTQYF. As DNA, the CDR3 is TGTGCCAGCAGCTTAAGCCCTAGTCTGGATACGCAGTATTTT.

The chain employs TRBV6-5 and TRBJ2-6, with 8 bases matching TRBD2. CDR3 size: 15 residues. Germline CDR1 MNHEY, CDR2 SVGAGI. The trim removed 6 bases at V and 4 bases at J, leaving 5 bases unmatched. CDR3 bases: TGTGCCAGCAGCTCCGGGGGGGTCGGGGCCAACGTCCTGACTTTC. As protein: CASSSGGVGANVLTF.

This clone was seen more than once but under ten times. V and J are TRBV7-6 and TRBJ1-6, with D tentatively TRBD1 (5 bases). This CDR3 comprises 16 residues. V gave up 0 bases and J gave up 6 bases, with 12 bases separating them. Germline V lookup: CDR1 SGHVS, CDR2 FNYEAQ. DNA for the CDR3: TGTGCCAGCAGCTTAGCGGGGGGGAATGCTAATTCACCCCTCCACTTT. This sequence encodes CASSLAGGNANSPLHF.

The rearrangement links TRBV6-4 to TRBJ1-2; tentatively, D is TRBD1 (6 bases). Trimming cost V 0 bases and J 8 bases, with 13 bases left between them. The CDR3 is 14 amino acids. The germline V gene has CDR1 MRHNA and CDR2 SNTAGT. The CDR3 DNA reads TGTGCCAGCAGTGACTCGGGAGGGGGAAACGGCTACACCTTC. This gives the protein CASSDSGGGNGYTF.

The chain links TRBV4-2 to TRBJ2-5, with 11 nucleotides matching TRBD2. The CDR3 is 18 amino acids. Germline CDR1 reads LGHNA; CDR2 reads YNFKEQ. Trimming at V came to 4 bases and at J to 5 bases, leaving 15 bases not matched to a gene. The chain's CDR3 is CASSPPPGLAGGPETQYF. The DNA for the CDR3 is TGTGCCAGCAGCCCCCCCCCAGGGCTAGCGGGAGGTCCCGAGACCCAGTACTTC.

The rearrangement links TRBV5-1 to TRBJ2-3; 7 bases agree with TRBD2. This CDR3 is built from 17 residues. V was pared by 1 base and J by 0 bases, with 8 bases of the junction left unmatched. Per the germline V gene, CDR1 is SGHRS and CDR2 is YFSETQ. CDR3 region: CASSLRRDYLSTDTQYF. CDR3 bases: TGCGCCAGCAGCTTGCGGCGGGACTACCTGAGCACAGATACGCAGTATTTT.

This clone was observed a handful of times. For the CDR3, the DNA is TGTGCCAGCAGCTTGGAAGGACACACAGATACGCAGTATTTT. Translation gives CASSLEGHTDTQYF. The V gene is TRBV5-4, the J gene TRBJ2-3; D possibly corresponds to TRBD1 (5 bases). CDR1 SGHNT and CDR2 YYREEE come from the germline V gene (reference sequence). V was shortened by 0 bases and J by 2 bases, with 7 bases between the two germline ends. This CDR3 spans 14 amino acids.

This chain joins TRBV29-1 and TRBJ2-1; D ambiguous. The CDR3 totals 13 residues. CDR1 and CDR2 (germline): SQVTM, ANQGSEA. The germline V and J ends were trimmed by 6 bases and 0 bases, with 9 bases remaining between them. The CDR3 here is CSVNIFSYNEQFF. In nucleotides, the CDR3 is TGCAGCGTCAACATTTTCTCCTACAATGAGCAGTTCTTC.

This clone was counted only a few times. The chain is built from TRBV5-1 and TRBJ2-1, with a possible D match to TRBD1 (8 bases). The CDR3 totals 14 residues. Germline CDR1 is SGHRS and CDR2 is YFSETQ. Deletions cut 5 bases from V and 7 bases from J, with 16 bases between. The CDR3 DNA reads as TGCGCCAGCAGTTACAGGGGGGGCGGGAATGAGCAGTTCTTC. It yields the protein CASSYRGGGNEQFF. Full variable domain (rest looked up from reference TRBV5-1 and TRBJ2-1): KAGVTQTPRYLIKTRGQQVTLSCSPISGHRSVSWYQQTPGQGLQFLFEYFSETQRNKGNFPGRFSGRQFSNSRSEMNVSTLELGDSALYLCASSYRGGGNEQFFGPGTRLTVL.

The gene calls are TRBV7-6 and TRBJ2-1; D is uncertain. The CDR3 length is 14 residues. Germline CDR1 reads SGHVS; CDR2 reads FNYEAQ. Trimming took off 5 bases at V and 0 bases at J, with 8 bases between the two ends. CDR3 in amino acids: CASSPLSSYNEQFF. The CDR3 DNA reads as TGTGCCAGCAGCCCCCTGAGCTCCTACAATGAGCAGTTCTTC. Based on the CDR3 plus reference TRBV7-6 and TRBJ2-1, the full variable domain is GAGVSQSPRYKVTKRGQDVALRCDPISGHVSLYWYRQALGQGPEFLTYFNYEAQQDKSGLPNDRFSAERPEGSISTLTIQRTEQRDSAMYRCASSPLSSYNEQFFGPGTRLTVL.

This rearrangement joins TRBV5-1 to TRBJ2-5, with a possible D match to TRBD2 (6 bases). Trimming shortened V by 7 bases and J by 1 base, and 17 bases separated the two germline ends. In germline, CDR1 is SGHRS, CDR2 YFSETQ. This CDR3 has 15 amino acids. The CDR3 loop reads CASERLGGGQETQYF. Written as DNA, the CDR3 is TGCGCCAGCGAAAGGTTGGGGGGAGGCCAAGAGACCCAGTACTTC. The whole variable domain, filled in from reference TRBV5-1 and TRBJ2-5, reads KAGVTQTPRYLIKTRGQQVTLSCSPISGHRSVSWYQQTPGQGLQFLFEYFSETQRNKGNFPGRFSGRQFSNSRSEMNVSTLELGDSALYLCASERLGGGQETQYFGPGTRLLVL.

This rearrangement joins TRBV18 to TRBJ2-5, with 10 bases matching TRBD1. The V segment lost 2 bases and the J segment 5 bases; nucleotides outside the gene matches: 5. Germline CDR1 is KGHSH and CDR2 is LQKENI. CDR3 size: 15 residues. The CDR3 sequence: CASSPGPGQGETQYF. The DNA for the CDR3 is TGTGCCAGCTCACCAGGCCCGGGACAGGGGGAGACCCAGTACTTC. Full variable domain (rest looked up from reference TRBV18 and TRBJ2-5): NAGVMQNPRHLVRRRGQEARLRCSPMKGHSHVYWYRQLPEEGLKFMVYLQKENIIDESGMPKERFSAEFPKEGPSILRIQQVVRGDSAAYFCASSPGPGQGETQYFGPGTRLLVL.

The chain has TRBV2 and TRBJ2-1, with 11 bases aligning to TRBD1. Germline assignment: CDR1 SNHLY and CDR2 FYNNEI. With 6 bases clipped from V and 6 bases from J, the junction kept 4 bases outside the gene matches. This CDR3 region has 14 residues. DNA of the CDR3: TGTGCCAGCAGGTGGACAGGGGGCTTCAATGAGCAGTTCTTC. As protein: CASRWTGGFNEQFF.

V is TRBV6-5 and J is TRBJ2-1; D is undetermined. Trimming took 4 bases from V and 8 from J, leaving 9 bases between them. Germline V gives CDR1 MNHEY, CDR2 SVGAGI. This CDR3 is built from 12 residues. This CDR3 is CASSSISDEQFF. The CDR3 bases are TGTGCCAGCAGTTCCATCAGTGATGAGCAGTTCTTC.